This T cell receptor beta chain emerged from a study of molecular identifiers for immune sequencing clone quantification (dated by TCRdb to the late 2010s). With respect to the entire study: In a replicate experiment, RNA from roughly 18,000 or 92,000 naive CD8 T cells was split into five aliquots, four of which were sequenced. The study was a methods study using CD8 T cells to benchmark molecular-identifier clustering-based TCR repertoire sequencing (MIDCIRS) and TCR RNA copy counting. The paper's findings and limits, for the study overall: In CMV-specific effector cells, over 99% of molecules were held by clones above 20 RNA copies, whereas under 1% of molecules were held by such clones in naive cells. When barcode sub-clustering was left out, chimeric consensus sequences inflated TCR diversity, with chimeras reaching as high as 47%. Spiked-in Jurkat TCR RNA (about ten copies' worth), which is not part of the donor repertoire, was contained in the naive libraries. Modeling estimated 3 to 3.5 recovered TCR RNA copies per cell, compared with 8.5 to 10 by digital PCR, which implies about 30% capture efficiency. The sizes of highly expanded clones could end up underestimated when identical TCR molecules share a barcode. A single cell's worth of spiked-in Jurkat TCR RNA was reported detectable even among about a million naive CD8 T cells.

Naive CD8 T cell libraries were made from 20,000 to 1,000,000 sorted cells using 10%, 30% or 50% of purified RNA. Naive CD8 T cells, defined as CD8+CD4-CCR7+CD45RA+, were FACS-sorted into RLT Plus buffer on a BD FACSAria II. More than 8 TCR copies' worth of Jurkat RNA were spiked into about 20,000-1,000,000 naive CD8 T cell samples to test detection sensitivity. Enrichment of CD8 T cells was performed with RosetteSep CD8+ T Cell Enrichment Cocktail and Ficoll-Paque, after which ACK red cell lysis was carried out. With respect to this clonotype: What this receptor recognizes is not known. The input lacks base qualities; no much larger clone sits a single base away.

Unmatched junction bases come to 5, with V trimmed by 4 bases and J by 3 bases. CDR1 and CDR2, per the germline V gene (reference sequence), are LGHDT and YNNKEL. Reading from cysteine to phenylalanine, the CDR3 counts 14 amino acids. The sequence is cut down to CDR3 DNA, 42 bases in frame from base 1. The library was obtained by PCR. The sample was run on an Illumina HiSeq 4000. Bulk TCR libraries were prepared as previously described, using TCR primers listed in Table S5. The Qiagen AllPrep DNA/RNA kit was used to purify total RNA. Before analysis, reads from multiple sequencing runs of one library were combined. For the original study's pipeline: Only reads with exact TCR constant sequence were kept, trimmed to 150 nt, and grouped by their 12-nt molecular barcodes. Reads in each barcode group were sub-clustered using a 15% Levenshtein threshold, and a quality-weighted consensus sequence was built for each RNA molecule. Non-functional sequences were discarded, and so were lower-count sequences lying one edit away from another sequence. Based on fitting two negative binomial distributions, any barcode sub-cluster with under 20% of the maximum read count was discarded. The raw public reads went through TCRdb reprocessing: fastp at Q25, MiXCR clone calling, in-frame beta chains kept. Each CDR3 protein gets just one entry, which takes the most common genes and DNA from the rows behind it. TCRdb, rather than the study authors, made the V and J calls. The sample data list about 500,000 distinct CDR3 sequences, and over 20% of these were observed just once. Around 0.84% of the sample comes from the top ten.

Sequenced sample: naive CD8+ T cells from blood, with Jurkat cell RNA spiked in. Read against the paper, the sample's cell subset or site label means: FACS-sorted CD8+CD4-CCR7+CD45RA+ naive T cells. This receptor chain uses TRBV3-1 and TRBJ1-1; TRBD1 matches 7 bases in the middle. The TCR sequence derives from a human donor in good health. Some libraries in this study had Jurkat cell RNA spiked in. Here is the DNA: TGTGCCAGCAGCCCATACGACAGGGACACTGAAGCTTTCTTT. It translates as CASSPYDRDTEAFF.